These T cell receptor beta chains were read from a single sample in a study of shared T cell receptors in the human thymus. Clones were read by immunoSEQ multiplex PCR, and TCRdb kept only the in-frame ones, dropping some. The sample lists 500,000 to 850,000 clones, roughly 86% seen once, with approximately 0.0097% in the top ten. Another study also made use of these data, one on human thymus T cells.

Sequenced input: thymocytes. The source is a boy under two years old with a congenital heart defect. The CDR3 runs from the conserved cysteine through the conserved F or W. D genes are given only for firm matches. Part of the rows lack a size; the others show once, few, many or a class for expanded clones.

length: 18; V: TRBV5-1; J: TRBJ2-1; D: TRBD1; size: .; CDR3: CASSCWTGQKSVDNEQFF; DNA: TGCGCCAGCAGCTGTTGGACGGGACAGAAGTCTGTCGACAATGAGCAGTTCTTC
length: 18; V: TRBV29-1; J: TRBJ2-1; D: TRBD2; size: .; CDR3: CSVEVIPLAGGPCDEQFF; DNA: TGCAGCGTTGAAGTAATCCCACTAGCGGGAGGGCCTTGTGATGAGCAGTTCTTC
length: 14; V: TRBV30; J: TRBJ1-1; D: .; size: .; CDR3: CAWIQGREDTEAFF; DNA: TGTGCCTGGATTCAGGGTCGGGAGGACACTGAAGCTTTCTTT
length: 15; V: TRBV18; J: TRBJ1-6; D: .; size: .; CDR3: CASSPPGVPNSPLHF; DNA: TGTGCCAGCTCACCACCAGGGGTTCCCAATTCACCCCTCCACTTT
length: 16; V: TRBV6-6; J: TRBJ1-2; D: .; size: .; CDR3: CASSPYVRGTLYGYTF; DNA: TGTGCCAGCAGCCCTTACGTCAGGGGCACCCTCTATGGCTACACCTTC
length: 15; V: TRBV4-3; J: TRBJ1-1; D: TRBD1; size: once; CDR3: CASRNYTGENTEAFF; DNA: TGCGCCAGCAGGAATTATACAGGGGAAAACACTGAAGCTTTCTTT
length: 15; V: TRBV27; J: TRBJ1-5; D: .; size: once; CDR3: CASSLSSTPDQPQHF; DNA: TGTGCCAGCAGTTTGTCGAGTACCCCCGATCAGCCCCAGCATTTT
length: 17; V: TRBV15; J: TRBJ1-1; D: .; size: .; CDR3: CATSRDYRDGMNTEAFF; DNA: TGTGCCACCAGCAGAGATTACCGGGATGGAATGAACACTGAAGCTTTCTTT
length: 16; V: TRBV2; J: TRBJ1-5; D: .; size: .; CDR3: CASSESLGHSNQPQHF; DNA: TGTGCCAGCAGTGAAAGTCTGGGACATAGCAATCAGCCCCAGCATTTT
length: 18; V: TRBV23-1; J: TRBJ2-7; D: TRBD2; size: .; CDR3: CASILLLGRLAGSYEQYF; DNA: TGCGCCAGCATCCTCCTTCTAGGGCGACTAGCGGGCAGCTACGAGCAGTACTTC